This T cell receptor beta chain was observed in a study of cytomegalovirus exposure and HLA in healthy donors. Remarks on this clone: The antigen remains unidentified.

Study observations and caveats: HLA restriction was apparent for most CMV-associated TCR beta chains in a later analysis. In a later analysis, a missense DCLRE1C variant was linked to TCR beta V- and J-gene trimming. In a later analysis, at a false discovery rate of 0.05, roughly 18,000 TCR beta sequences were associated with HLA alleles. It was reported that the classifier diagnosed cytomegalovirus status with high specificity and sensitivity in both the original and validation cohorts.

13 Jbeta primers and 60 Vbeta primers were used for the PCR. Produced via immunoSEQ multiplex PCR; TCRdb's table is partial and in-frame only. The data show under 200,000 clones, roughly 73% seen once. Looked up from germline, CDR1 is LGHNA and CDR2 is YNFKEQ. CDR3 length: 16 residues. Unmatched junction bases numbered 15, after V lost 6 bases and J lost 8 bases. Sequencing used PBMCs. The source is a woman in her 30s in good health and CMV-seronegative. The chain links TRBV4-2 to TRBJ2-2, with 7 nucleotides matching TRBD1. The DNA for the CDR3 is TGTGCCAGCAGGCGCGACAGGGAAATGATTGCGGGGGAGCTGTTTTTT. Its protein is CASRRDREMIAGELFF.